A single sample is the source of the 10 T cell receptor beta chains below, sequenced in a study of blood T cells in healthy people across ages. PCR was performed a second time for about 6 to 12 cycles using a sample-barcoded 5' primer and a J-beta primer mix. TCRdb redid the calling of the 5' RACE reads with MiXCR, one entry per CDR3 protein. Counted here are fewer than 900,000 distinct CDR3 sequences, roughly 40% occurring once; the ten biggest clones make up 13%. Sequencing input: blood. The receptors were sampled from a man younger than 35 in good health.

The genes are TRBV5-1 and TRBJ1-2; 9 nucleotides agree with TRBD1. J gave up 4 bases and V 4 bases, and 11 bases lay outside the gene matches. CDR3 size: 16 residues. Looked up from germline, CDR1 is SGHRS and CDR2 is YFSETQ. CDR3 sequence (DNA): TGCGCCAGCAGCCCCGAGACAGGGGGTCAATCCTATGGCTACACCTTC. This codes for CASSPETGGQSYGYTF.

This clonotype occurred a few times. This CDR3 reads CASSDGPGGSYEQYF. The CDR3 DNA is TGTGCCAGCAGTGACGGACCCGGGGGCTCCTACGAGCAGTACTTC. This chain uses TRBV25-1 with TRBJ2-7; D may be TRBD2 (6 bases). Germline CDR1 is MGHDK and CDR2 is SYGVNS. This CDR3 spans 15 amino acids. V dropped 3 bases and J dropped 0 bases, with 12 bases sitting between them.

The chain links TRBV21-1 to TRBJ1-1; TRBD1 is taken as the D call from the table, unchecked against the DNA. TRBV21-1 is tagged as a pseudogene. There are 16 residues in the CDR3. CDR3 bases: TGTGCCAAAAACAATCGGGACAGGGCGTTCAACACTGAAGCTTTCTTT. This codes for CAKNNRDRAFNTEAFF.

This chain joins TRBV9 and TRBJ2-3, with TRBD1 identical over 11 bases. This CDR3 is built from 18 residues. Germline CDR1 is SGDLS and CDR2 is YYNGEE. The ends lost 3 bases at V and 2 bases at J; junction bases unmatched: 11. The CDR3 protein is CASSDGRGTGGNTDTQYF. DNA of the CDR3: TGTGCCAGCAGCGATGGGAGGGGGACAGGGGGTAACACAGATACGCAGTATTTT.

The gene calls are TRBV5-1 and TRBJ2-3; 11 bases align to TRBD1. Germline assignment: CDR1 SGHRS and CDR2 YFSETQ. The CDR3 is 16 residues long. J lost 3 bases, V lost 0 bases, and 3 bases had no gene match. The CDR3 bases are TGCGCCAGCAGCTTGGGGACAGGGGGCAGGACAGATACGCAGTATTTT. Its protein is CASSLGTGGRTDTQYF.

The chain combines TRBV6-2 or TRBV6-3 with TRBJ2-7; D is perhaps TRBD1 (6 bases). Trimming shortened V by 8 bases and J by 1 base, and 9 bases separated the two germline ends. This CDR3 has 12 amino acids. From germline, CDR1 is MNHEY and CDR2 SVGEGT. The CDR3 loop is CASYDRSYEQYF. DNA of the CDR3: TGTGCCAGCTATGACAGGTCCTACGAGCAGTACTTC.

The chain couples TRBV28 to TRBJ2-4; D not certain. The V end was cut by 4 bases, the J end by 5 bases, with 9 bases between. Germline assignment: CDR1 MDHEN and CDR2 SYDVKM. The CDR3 totals 13 residues. The CDR3 DNA follows: TGTGCCAGCAGTTCTAGATCCGAAAACATTCAGTACTTC. Translating gives CASSSRSENIQYF.

This chain connects TRBV20-1 to TRBJ1-4, with D possibly being TRBD1 (6 bases). Trimming stripped 6 bases from V and 3 bases from J, with 14 bases between. The CDR3 contains 14 residues. Germline V lookup: CDR1 DFQATT, CDR2 SNEGSKA (reference sequence). CDR3 coding DNA: TGCAGTGCGGAAACAGGGAGGGCTAATGAAAAACTGTTTTTT. Its translation: CSAETGRANEKLFF.

This clonotype was detected many times. As DNA, the CDR3 is TGTGCCAGCAGCCTCCGGACAGGGGACTCCTACGAGCAGTACTTC. This translates into CASSLRTGDSYEQYF. The rearrangement joins TRBV7-6 to TRBJ2-7, with 9 bases matching TRBD1. V lost 5 bases to trimming and J lost 0 bases; unmatched junction nucleotides: 5. The CDR3 covers 15 residues. Germline V gene sequence: CDR1 SGHVS, CDR2 FNYEAQ.

The gene calls are TRBV20-1 and TRBJ1-2, with D possibly being TRBD1 (5 bases). This CDR3 region has 15 residues. Looked up from germline, CDR1 is DFQATT and CDR2 is SNEGSKA (reference sequence). Trimming removed 0 bases from V and 3 bases from J, with 14 bases in between. The CDR3 region has the DNA TGCAGTGCTAGAGATCCGGCAGGGAGGGACTATGGCTACACCTTC. Translated: CSARDPAGRDYGYTF.